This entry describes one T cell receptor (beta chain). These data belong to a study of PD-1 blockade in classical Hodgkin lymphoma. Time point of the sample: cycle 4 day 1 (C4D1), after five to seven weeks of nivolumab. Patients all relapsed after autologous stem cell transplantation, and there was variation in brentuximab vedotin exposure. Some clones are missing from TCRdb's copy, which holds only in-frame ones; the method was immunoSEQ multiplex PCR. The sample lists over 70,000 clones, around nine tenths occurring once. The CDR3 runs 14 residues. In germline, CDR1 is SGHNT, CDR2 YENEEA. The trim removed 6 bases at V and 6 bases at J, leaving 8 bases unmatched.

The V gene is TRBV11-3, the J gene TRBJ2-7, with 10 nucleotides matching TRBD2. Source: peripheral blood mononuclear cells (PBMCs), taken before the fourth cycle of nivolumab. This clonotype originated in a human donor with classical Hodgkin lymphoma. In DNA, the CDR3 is TGTGCCAGCAGTCAAGGACTAGCGGCAGTCGAGCAGTACTTC. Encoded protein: CASSQGLAAVEQYF.